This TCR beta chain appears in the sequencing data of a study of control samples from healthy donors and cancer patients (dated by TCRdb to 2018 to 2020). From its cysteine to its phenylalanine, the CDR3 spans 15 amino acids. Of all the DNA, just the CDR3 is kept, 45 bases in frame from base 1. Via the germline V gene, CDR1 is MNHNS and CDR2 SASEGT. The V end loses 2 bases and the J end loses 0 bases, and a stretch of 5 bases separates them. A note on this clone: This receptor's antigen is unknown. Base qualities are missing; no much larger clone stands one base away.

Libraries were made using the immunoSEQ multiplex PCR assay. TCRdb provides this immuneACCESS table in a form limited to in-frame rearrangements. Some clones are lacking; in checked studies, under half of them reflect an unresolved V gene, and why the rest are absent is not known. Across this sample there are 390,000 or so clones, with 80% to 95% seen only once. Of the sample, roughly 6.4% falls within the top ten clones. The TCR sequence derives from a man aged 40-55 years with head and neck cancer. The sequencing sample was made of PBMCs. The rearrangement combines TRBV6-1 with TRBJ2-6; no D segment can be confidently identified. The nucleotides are TGTGCCAGCAGTGAACTGAGCTCTGGGGCCAACGTCCTGACTTTC. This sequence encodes CASSELSSGANVLTF.